This entry concerns a single T cell receptor (beta chain). The antigen is undetermined. The record originates from a study of cytomegalovirus exposure and HLA in healthy donors. With 60 Vbeta and 13 Jbeta primers, the PCR was carried out. The table came from immunoSEQ multiplex PCR; TCRdb's copy has only in-frame clones and leaves some out. The sample lists roughly 100,000 clones; 65% to 75% were seen once. V lost 6 bases to trimming and J lost 0 bases; unmatched junction nucleotides: 10. The CDR3 consists of 17 residues. The germline CDR1 and CDR2 sequences are SNHLY and FYNNEI. Regarding the study as a whole: As confirmed in vitro, a few CMV-associated chains were specific for CMV antigens. A later analysis reportedly found that, within productive TCRs, an Asian-associated ancestry cluster had fewer N-insertions than the mean observed across the roughly 670 donors. Within the data, a cluster of highly shared sequence variants was likely a sequencing artifact.

V usage is TRBV2 and J usage is TRBJ1-1, with 10 bases fitting TRBD1. The TCR comes from a woman between 35 and 50 years old in good health and CMV-seronegative. The sequencing sample was made of PBMCs. The CDR3 here is CASREDRGSYMNTEAFF. In DNA, the CDR3 is TGTGCCAGCAGAGAGGACAGGGGGTCATACATGAACACTGAAGCTTTCTTT.